The following is a T cell receptor beta chain sequence with its context. The J segment lost 8 bases and the V segment lost 5 bases, leaving 3 bases of the junction unmatched. From germline, CDR1 is SGHAT and CDR2 FQNNGV. This CDR3 region has 13 residues. Libraries were prepared by immunoSEQ multiplex PCR; TCRdb keeps only in-frame clonotypes and omits some of them. The specimen's table records some 190,000 clones. These data come from a study of control samples from healthy donors and cancer patients. This rearrangement joins TRBV11-2 to TRBJ1-4; the match to TRBD1 covers 9 bases. The sample comprised blood. This clonotype was sampled from a woman younger than 45 in good health. Written as DNA, the CDR3 is TGTGCCAGCAGCCCAGACAGGGGGGAAAAACTGTTTTTT. It is translated as CASSPDRGEKLFF.